This section outlines one T cell receptor beta chain sequence together with its context. This sample is drawn from a study of T cell changes during pregnancy in multiple sclerosis. Sequencing used immunoSEQ multiplex PCR; TCRdb keeps in-frame clones, though not all of them. The data hold about 26,000 clones, with about 91% observed a single time. This CDR3 is built from 14 residues. Germline lookup yields CDR1 SGHVS and CDR2 FQNEAQ. With V trimmed by 5 bases and J by 14 bases, 14 bases remained unmatched. Sequencing was performed on CD8+ T cells from peripheral blood mononuclear cells, taken in the second trimester of pregnancy. The source of this sequence is a female donor with multiple sclerosis, enrolled in a pregnancy study. The gene calls are TRBV7-8 and TRBJ2-2; TRBD2 aligns across 7 bases. The CDR3 DNA reads as TGTGCCAGCAGCCCCAAGCGGGAACTATTGTCACTGTTTTTT. As protein: CASSPKRELLSLFF.